This T cell receptor beta chain was captured by sequencing in a study of blood T cell repertoires in COVID-19. On the study more broadly: Some COVID-19 samples were acute and others convalescent; all came from the United States, Italy and Spain. Sources were T cells, B-cell-depleted T cells, or PBMCs; the material itself was cDNA or gDNA.

The V gene's germline CDR1 is ENHRY and CDR2 SYGVKD. The CDR3 extends over 15 amino acids. The V gene lost 1 base and the J gene lost 0 bases, with 9 bases spanning the gap. How the authors handled the data: Estimates of nucleated cell counts were drawn from the amplification of reference gene primers. Clones were read by immunoSEQ multiplex PCR, and TCRdb kept only the in-frame ones, dropping some. The V and J calls and clone size are taken from that table; D and trimming were inferred from the DNA. The data show 210,000 or so clones, about 90% seen once. The rearrangement joins TRBV10-3 to TRBJ1-2; D possibly corresponds to TRBD1 (5 bases). The sequence was obtained from a man in his forties or fifties with active or convalescent COVID-19. The sequenced sample was peripheral blood. CDR3 coding DNA: TGTGCCATCAGTGAGTGGGGCCAGACTAACTATGGCTACACCTTC. Its translation: CAISEWGQTNYGYTF.